The 26 T cell receptor beta chains reported below all come from one sample, sequenced in a study of blood T cell repertoires in COVID-19. Measured with immunoSEQ multiplex PCR; TCRdb has only the in-frame clones, and not every one. This sample has about 68,000 clones, with 91% found just once. The sequencing input was peripheral blood. These receptors all come from a woman aged 55 to 70 with active COVID-19.

This chain joins TRBV19 and TRBJ2-1; tentative D call: TRBD2 (7 bases). With 3 bases removed from V and 6 bases from J, the gap between germline ends came to 15 bases. Germline V CDR1 and CDR2: LNHDA, SQIVND (reference sequence). This CDR3 is 15 amino acids long. The CDR3, as DNA: TGTGCCAGTAGTATCCCGCGGGGGCCTGGCAATGAGCAGTTCTTC. It codes for CASSIPRGPGNEQFF.

The chain joins TRBV24-1 to TRBJ1-1; D gene unclear. The V end lost 5 bases, the J end lost 3 bases, and 12 bases lay between the germline ends. The CDR3 spans 14 residues. From germline, CDR1 is KGHDR and CDR2 SFDVKD. Here the CDR3 DNA reads TGTGCCACCAGTGGGAGCCCCGGGGACACTGAAGCTTTCTTT. It translates to CATSGSPGDTEAFF.

The rearrangement joins TRBV27 to TRBJ2-1; TRBD2 might be the D (6 bases). In germline, CDR1 is MNHEY, CDR2 SMNVEV (reference sequence). The CDR3 contains 15 residues. The V end lost 6 bases, the J end lost 4 bases, and 16 bases lay between the germline ends. The chain's CDR3 is CASSFRAGNYNEQFF. CDR3 coding DNA: TGTGCCAGCAGCTTTAGGGCGGGGAATTACAATGAGCAGTTCTTC.

V gene TRBV5-5 combines with J gene TRBJ2-1; 9 nucleotides match TRBD1. The CDR3 is made up of 15 amino acids. The germline V gene has CDR1 SGHKS and CDR2 YYEKEE (reference sequence). With 2 bases clipped from V and 8 bases from J, the junction kept 8 bases outside the gene matches. CDR3 sequence: CASSFQWDRVYEQFF. CDR3 in DNA: TGTGCCAGCAGCTTTCAATGGGACAGGGTGTATGAGCAGTTCTTC. Full variable domain (remainder filled in from reference TRBV5-5 and TRBJ2-1): DAGVTQSPTHLIKTRGQQVTLRCSPISGHKSVSWYQQVLGQGPQFIFQYYEKEERGRGNFPDRFSARQFPNYSSELNVNALLLGDSALYLCASSFQWDRVYEQFFGPGTRLTVL.

The chain joins TRBV5-5 to TRBJ1-2, with 10 bases lining up with TRBD1. CDR1 and CDR2 (germline): SGHKS, YYEKEE (reference sequence). J gave up 4 bases and V 5 bases, and 8 bases lay outside the gene matches. CDR3 length: 15 residues. The CDR3 nucleotides are TGTGCCAGCAGTTACCGGGACAGGGGTGCCTATGGCTACACCTTC. Translating gives CASSYRDRGAYGYTF.

This sequence joins TRBV6-6 and TRBJ2-3; perhaps TRBD1 as D (6 bases). Germline V gene lookup returns CDR1 MNHNY and CDR2 SVGAGI (reference sequence). This CDR3 is 16 amino acids long. V was clipped by 8 bases and J by 0 bases, with 18 bases between them. This chain's CDR3 is CASAVGTSVSTDTQYF. The CDR3 DNA is TGTGCCAGCGCGGTAGGGACAAGCGTAAGCACAGATACGCAGTATTTT.

The rearrangement uses TRBV5-6 and TRBJ1-5, with D tentatively TRBD1 (6 bases). V dropped 4 bases and J dropped 2 bases, with 19 bases sitting between them. CDR3 length: 17 amino acids. Germline CDR1 and CDR2: SGHDT and YYEEEE. The CDR3 loop is CASSVPGQVGGNQPQHF. The CDR3 region has the DNA TGTGCCAGCAGCGTACCGGGACAAGTCGGTGGCAATCAGCCCCAGCATTTT. The full variable domain, in which reference TRBV5-6 and TRBJ1-5 provide the parts outside the CDR3, is DAGVTQSPTHLIKTRGQQVTLRCSPKSGHDTVSWYQQALGQGPQFIFQYYEEEERQRGNFPDRFSGHQFPNYSSELNVNALLLGDSALYLCASSVPGQVGGNQPQHFGDGTRLSIL.

The chain has TRBV6-5 and TRBJ1-2; perhaps TRBD1 as D (6 bases). V was clipped by 7 bases and J by 6 bases, with 15 bases between them. Per the germline V gene, CDR1 is MNHEY and CDR2 is SVGAGI. This CDR3 is 13 amino acids long. This CDR3 is CASKEWGRDGYTF. In nucleotides, the CDR3 is TGTGCCAGCAAAGAGTGGGGGCGGGATGGCTACACCTTC.

This chain uses TRBV2 with TRBJ2-7; 12 bases are a match to TRBD2. The J segment lost 1 base and the V segment lost 2 bases, leaving 0 bases of the junction unmatched. The CDR3 length is 15 residues. Germline CDR1 and CDR2: SNHLY and FYNNEI. CDR3 DNA: TGTGCCAGCAGTGAAACTAGCGGGGGGTCCTACGAGCAGTACTTC. Translating it yields CASSETSGGSYEQYF.

The chain joins TRBV23-1 to TRBJ2-1; D may be TRBD2 (6 bases). TRBV23-1 is assigned to the ORF class and has an uncertain function. Between the trimmed V and J ends, which lost 6 bases and 5 bases, there was a span of 20 bases. This CDR3 spans 16 amino acids. CDR3 loop: CASRRVETRRDNEQFF. CDR3 bases: TGCGCCAGCAGGAGGGTCGAGACTAGACGTGACAATGAGCAGTTCTTC.

V and J are TRBV7-8 and TRBJ1-5; D is unclear. This CDR3 is 14 amino acids long. Between the trimmed V and J ends, which lost 6 bases and 0 bases, there was a span of 9 bases. The germline CDR1 and CDR2 sequences are SGHVS and FQNEAQ. CDR3 protein: CASSPQISNQPQHF. Written as DNA, the CDR3 is TGTGCCAGCAGTCCACAGATTAGCAATCAGCCCCAGCATTTT. Looking up the rest from reference TRBV7-8 and TRBJ1-5 gives the full variable domain: GAGVSQSPRYKVAKRGQDVALRCDPISGHVSLFWYQQALGQGPEFLTYFQNEAQLDKSGLPSDRFFAERPEGSVSTLKIQRTQQEDSAVYLCASSPQISNQPQHFGDGTRLSIL.

V usage is TRBV11-2 and J usage is TRBJ2-5, with 11 positions matching TRBD1. CDR3 size: 15 residues. CDR1 and CDR2 (germline): SGHAT, FQNNGV. V trimming: 5 bases; J trimming: 4 bases; junction bases outside the gene matches: 6. This CDR3 reads CASSLDRGLRETQYF. CDR3 nucleotides: TGTGCCAGCAGCCTGGACAGGGGGCTGAGAGAGACCCAGTACTTC.

The chain carries TRBV2 and TRBJ2-7; maybe TRBD2 (5 bases). The germline V gene encodes CDR1 SNHLY and CDR2 FYNNEI. Deletions cut 3 bases from V and 3 bases from J, with 9 bases between. This CDR3 region has 13 residues. CDR3 DNA: TGTGCCAGCAGTGACCCCAGCGGCTACGAGCAGTACTTC. It codes for CASSDPSGYEQYF.

V gene TRBV5-1 combines with J gene TRBJ1-3; tentative D call: TRBD1 (5 bases). V was trimmed by 1 base and J by 4 bases, leaving 15 bases between them. Germline-derived CDR1 and CDR2 are SGHRS and YFSETQ. This CDR3 region has 16 residues. CDR3 in amino acids: CASSLSLARVGNTIYF. CDR3 bases: TGCGCCAGCAGCTTGAGTTTGGCCAGGGTCGGAAACACCATATATTTT.

Here the CDR3 DNA reads TGTGCCAGCAGCTTAGTAAGAGGAGGGACCGGGGAGCTGTTTTTT. Translating gives CASSLVRGGTGELFF. The chain is built from TRBV7-8 and TRBJ2-2; TRBD2 might be the D (6 bases). The germline V and J ends were trimmed by 1 base and 5 bases, with 11 bases remaining between them. CDR3 size: 15 residues. Germline V lookup: CDR1 SGHVS, CDR2 FQNEAQ.

V is TRBV7-8 and J is TRBJ1-2; a possible D gene is TRBD1 (6 bases). The CDR3 length is 16 residues. V gave up 5 bases and J gave up 7 bases, with 23 bases separating them. CDR1 is SGHVS and CDR2 is FQNEAQ in the germline V gene. DNA for the CDR3: TGTGCCAGCAGCCAGCAAGGGGGAGGGCTCTTCCGTGGCTACACCTTC. Translating it yields CASSQQGGGLFRGYTF. Supplemented by reference TRBV7-8 and TRBJ1-2, the full variable domain reads GAGVSQSPRYKVAKRGQDVALRCDPISGHVSLFWYQQALGQGPEFLTYFQNEAQLDKSGLPSDRFFAERPEGSVSTLKIQRTQQEDSAVYLCASSQQGGGLFRGYTFGSGTRLTVV.

V usage is TRBV5-1 and J usage is TRBJ2-7; no clear D. CDR3 size: 14 residues. The germline V gene encodes CDR1 SGHRS and CDR2 YFSETQ. The V end lost 1 base, the J end lost 2 bases, and 10 bases lay between the germline ends. CDR3 residues: CASSLYSGPYEQYF. CDR3 coding DNA: TGCGCCAGCAGCTTGTACTCGGGTCCCTACGAGCAGTACTTC.

This chain uses TRBV7-9 with TRBJ2-5, with 9 bases that match TRBD2. Looked up from germline, CDR1 is SEHNR and CDR2 is FQNEAQ (reference sequence). V trimming: 3 bases; J trimming: 0 bases; junction bases outside the gene matches: 2. This CDR3 comprises 15 residues. The CDR3 region has the DNA TGTGCCAGCAGCTTTAGCGGGAGAGACCAAGAGACCCAGTACTTC. Amino acids: CASSFSGRDQETQYF.

This rearrangement joins TRBV4-1 to TRBJ2-7; TRBD1 agrees at 8 bases. V trimming: 1 base; J trimming: 2 bases; junction bases outside the gene matches: 10. The CDR3 is 17 amino acids. Germline V gene lookup returns CDR1 MGHRA and CDR2 YSYEKL. The CDR3 DNA reads as TGCGCCAGCAGCCAAGGCCCTCCTACGGACAGGGCCTACGAGCAGTACTTC. Encoded protein: CASSQGPPTDRAYEQYF.

Here the CDR3 reads CASSLRRPSGAYNSPLHF. The CDR3 region has the DNA TGTGCCAGCAGTCTACGTCGTCCGTCCGGGGCCTATAATTCACCCCTCCACTTT. The chain employs TRBV27 and TRBJ1-6; no reliable D call. The germline CDR1 and CDR2 sequences are MNHEY and SMNVEV (reference sequence). Trimming left V 5 bases short and J 2 bases short, with 19 bases between. The length of the CDR3 is 18 residues.

The chain combines TRBV18 with TRBJ1-5; D not certain. Germline V CDR1 and CDR2: KGHSH, LQKENI. This CDR3 has 16 residues. V was shortened by 6 bases and J by 2 bases, with 17 bases between the two germline ends. CDR3 DNA: TGTGCCAGCTCGGCGGGTCCTCCGTGGGGCAATCAGCCCCAGCATTTT. The encoded protein is CASSAGPPWGNQPQHF.

The chain joins TRBV6-5 to TRBJ1-5; perhaps TRBD1 as D (5 bases). V was clipped by 6 bases and J by 7 bases, with 13 bases between them. Looked up from germline, CDR1 is MNHEY and CDR2 is SVGAGI. CDR3 length equals 13 residues. The CDR3 DNA reads as TGTGCCAGCAGGCTGACAGTGGTCCAGCCCCAGCATTTT. Protein: CASRLTVVQPQHF.

V usage is TRBV7-6 and J usage is TRBJ2-3; 7 bases match TRBD2. The CDR3 is made up of 17 amino acids. V shed 6 bases, J shed 4 bases, and the junction held 16 bases outside the gene matches. The germline V gene encodes CDR1 SGHVS and CDR2 FNYEAQ. CDR3 sequence: CASSPKGGGIRADTQYF. For the CDR3, the DNA is TGTGCCAGCAGTCCCAAAGGCGGGGGTATTAGGGCAGATACGCAGTATTTT.

The V call is TRBV19, the J call TRBJ1-1, with 7 bases identical to TRBD1. The CDR3 has 14 residues. Germline V gene sequence: CDR1 LNHDA, CDR2 SQIVND (reference sequence). V shed 6 bases and J 0 bases; nucleotides not matched to a gene: 4. CDR3 sequence: CASRSRGMNTEAFF. DNA for the CDR3: TGTGCCAGTAGATCCAGGGGGATGAACACTGAAGCTTTCTTT.

The chain links TRBV27 to TRBJ1-4; D is possibly TRBD1 (5 bases). This CDR3 is built from 13 residues. The V end was cut by 4 bases, the J end by 8 bases, with 11 bases between. Germline V lookup: CDR1 MNHEY, CDR2 SMNVEV (reference sequence). The CDR3 loop is CASSSIGAEKLFF. The CDR3 bases are TGTGCCAGCAGTTCCATAGGGGCGGAAAAACTGTTTTTT.

The chain couples TRBV6-1 to TRBJ1-2; D possibly corresponds to TRBD1 (6 bases). V was shortened by 2 bases and J by 6 bases, with 13 bases between the two germline ends. There are 14 residues in the CDR3. Germline CDR1 is MNHNS and CDR2 is SASEGT. CDR3 sequence reads: CASSERGGGDGYTF. CDR3 sequence (DNA): TGTGCCAGCAGTGAAAGGGGGGGCGGTGATGGCTACACCTTC.